One sample yielded the 29 T cell receptor beta chains listed below, sequenced in a study of liver allograft versus peripheral blood T cells. Study-wide context: Recipients' peripheral blood supplied the T cell receptor repertoires against which those in transplanted livers were compared.

Each CDR3 protein is one row after TCRdb ran MiXCR on the reads. Here the sample spans several thousand distinct CDR3 sequences, approximately 15% being singletons. These receptor sequences come from a human patient who had a liver transplant. Some T cells could come from the graft donor.

There are a few counts of this clonotype. The chain has TRBV12-3 or TRBV12-4 and TRBJ1-1; TRBD1 is a possible D gene (5 bases). The CDR3 covers 15 residues. Trimming removed 6 bases at V and 4 bases at J, with 18 bases between. CDR3 protein: CASSPRGGFSTEAFF. The CDR3 DNA reads TGTGCCAGCAGCCCGAGGGGAGGGTTCAGCACTGAAGCTTTCTTT.

This clonotype has a count of ten or more. CDR3 residues: CASSLRSYNEQFF. As DNA, the CDR3 is TGTGCCAGCAGCTTACGATCCTACAATGAGCAGTTCTTC. The rearrangement joins TRBV5-6 to TRBJ2-1; D ambiguous. Looked up from germline, CDR1 is SGHDT and CDR2 is YYEEEE. This CDR3 is 13 amino acids long. V lost 2 bases and J lost 1, with 4 bases in between.

Concerning this clonotype itself: Being one base from a much bigger clone, this may be a read error. CDR3 amino acids: CVSSDRDTLNTEAFF. CDR3 sequence (DNA): TGTGTCAGCAGTGACCGGGACACTTTGAACACTGAAGCTTTCTTT. This chain uses TRBV6-1 with TRBJ1-1, with D maybe TRBD1 (6 bases). The CDR3 loop spans 15 amino acids. The germline V gene has CDR1 MNHNS and CDR2 SASEGT.

The chain has TRBV10-3 and TRBJ2-3, with 12 bases matching TRBD2. The junction had 7 bases not matched to a gene; V was cut back by 3 bases and J by 3 bases. Germline-derived CDR1 and CDR2 are ENHRY and SYGVKD. This CDR3 contains 17 residues. CDR3 amino acids: CAISDYTSGGPTDTQYF. In DNA, the CDR3 is TGTGCCATCAGTGACTATACTAGCGGGGGGCCGACAGATACGCAGTATTTT.

This clonotype was seen only a few times. V usage is TRBV12-3 or TRBV12-4 and J usage is TRBJ1-5, with 7 bases identical to TRBD1. The CDR3 covers 14 residues. V lost 5 bases, J lost 5 bases, and 6 bases stayed unmatched. The CDR3 DNA reads TGTGCCAGCAGTATGCAGACAGGGCATCAGCCCCAGCATTTT. Its protein is CASSMQTGHQPQHF.

V usage is TRBV15 and J usage is TRBJ2-1; 14 bases line up with TRBD2. J lost 7 bases, V lost 1 base, and 3 bases had no gene match. The germline V gene has CDR1 LNHNV and CDR2 YYDKDF (reference sequence). The CDR3 covers 16 residues. This CDR3 reads CATSRGRLAGGNEQFF. For the CDR3, the DNA is TGTGCCACCAGCAGAGGAAGACTAGCGGGAGGGAATGAGCAGTTCTTC.

A few counts support this clonotype. The rearrangement links TRBV20-1 to TRBJ1-2, with TRBD1 as a possible D gene (5 bases). The ends were cut back, 8 bases at V and 5 bases at J, with 21 bases in the middle. CDR1 DFQATT and CDR2 SNEGSKA come from the germline V gene (reference sequence). This CDR3 has 14 residues. The CDR3 coding sequence is TGCAGTTCCCCCGTGTCAGGGAACCAATATGGCTACACCTTC. It yields the protein CSSPVSGNQYGYTF.

Many counts were recorded for this clonotype. The rearrangement links TRBV19 to TRBJ2-3; D perhaps matches TRBD1 (6 bases). Germline-derived CDR1 and CDR2 are LNHDA and SQIVND (reference sequence). The CDR3 covers 15 residues. V lost 5 bases and J 1 base, leaving 13 bases between the germline ends. CDR3 sequence (DNA): TGTGCCAGTAGTTTCTACAGGGCGGGCACAGATACGCAGTATTTT. Translating gives CASSFYRAGTDTQYF.

This clonotype qualifies as medium-sized. The V and J genes are TRBV27 and TRBJ2-5; D tentatively reads TRBD1 or TRBD2 (6 bases each). V gave up 5 bases and J gave up 2 bases, with 12 bases separating them. There are 14 residues in the CDR3. Germline CDR1 is MNHEY and CDR2 is SMNVEV (reference sequence). CDR3 nucleotide sequence: TGTGCCAGCAGTGATAGGGGGGTACAAGAGACCCAGTACTTC. This gives the protein CASSDRGVQETQYF.

Ten or more counts support this clonotype. The chain has TRBV28 and TRBJ2-6; 12 bases line up with TRBD2. The CDR3 covers 18 residues. Per the germline V gene, CDR1 is MDHEN and CDR2 is SYDVKM. The junction had 2 bases not matched to a gene; V was cut back by 2 bases and J by 0 bases. In DNA form, the CDR3 reads TGTGCCAGCAGTTTAGCTAGCGGGGGGGTCTCTGGGGCCAACGTCCTGACTTTC. This codes for CASSLASGGVSGANVLTF.

Relative to its sample, this clonotype is medium-sized. The chain couples TRBV27 to TRBJ1-3, with D hard to call. Trimming shortened V by 6 bases and J by 4 bases, and 10 bases separated the two germline ends. The CDR3 runs to 13 residues. Germline CDR1 reads MNHEY; CDR2 reads SMNVEV (reference sequence). The CDR3 reads CASRRNYGNTIYF. The CDR3 region has the DNA TGTGCCAGCAGAAGGAACTACGGAAACACCATATATTTT.

This clonotype was counted ten times or more. V is TRBV9 and J is TRBJ2-7, with 8 bases that match TRBD2. CDR3 length: 14 amino acids. The germline gives CDR1 SGDLS, CDR2 YYNGEE. The ends lost 2 bases at V and 5 bases at J; junction bases unmatched: 6. CDR3 sequence reads: CASSVGTRDNEQYF. DNA of the CDR3: TGTGCCAGCAGCGTCGGGACTAGGGACAACGAGCAGTACTTC.

This clonotype rates as medium-sized (0.01 to 0.1%). The chain links TRBV28 to TRBJ2-1; no clear D. CDR1 and CDR2 from the germline V gene are MDHEN and SYDVKM. Trimming left V 2 bases short and J 10 bases short, with 9 bases between. This CDR3 is 12 amino acids long. As DNA, the CDR3 is TGTGCCAGCAGTTTAACGATGACGGAGCAGTTCTTC. Translating it yields CASSLTMTEQFF.

This clonotype is medium-sized (0.01 to 0.1%) by share. V usage is TRBV18 and J usage is TRBJ1-2, with TRBD1 matching 11 bases. This CDR3 region has 15 residues. Per the germline V gene, CDR1 is KGHSH and CDR2 is LQKENI. The ends lost 5 bases at V and 4 bases at J; junction bases unmatched: 6. The CDR3: CASSSGQGAIYGYTF. In DNA form, the CDR3 reads TGTGCCAGCTCATCAGGACAGGGGGCGATCTATGGCTACACCTTC.

This clonotype is deemed medium-sized. The chain carries TRBV18 and TRBJ2-7, with D unclear. V lost 0 bases to trimming and J lost 3 bases, with 6 bases between them. Germline-derived CDR1 and CDR2 are KGHSH and LQKENI. The CDR3 is 13 residues long. CDR3 region: CASSPPLGYEQYF. CDR3 nucleotide sequence: TGTGCCAGCTCACCACCCCTAGGCTACGAGCAGTACTTC.

In this sample, this clonotype is medium-sized (0.01 to 0.1%). The chain combines TRBV28 with TRBJ1-5; TRBD1 matches at 7 bases. V dropped 5 bases and J dropped 2; count of bases not matched to a gene: 6. The CDR3 is made up of 15 amino acids. Germline CDR1 reads MDHEN; CDR2 reads SYDVKM. Written as DNA, the CDR3 is TGTGCCAGCAGTCTCGGACAGGTAGGCAATCAGCCCCAGCATTTT. Translated, it gives CASSLGQVGNQPQHF.

This clonotype was recorded many times. V gene TRBV9 combines with J gene TRBJ2-3, with D perhaps TRBD2 (5 bases). The CDR3 is made up of 16 amino acids. V was pared by 5 bases and J by 2 bases, with 18 bases between. CDR1 SGDLS and CDR2 YYNGEE come from the germline V gene. The CDR3 loop reads CASSPGERRFTDTQYF. CDR3 bases: TGTGCCAGCAGTCCCGGGGAGCGGCGATTCACAGATACGCAGTATTTT. Complete variable domain (other parts from reference TRBV9 and TRBJ2-3): DSGVTQTPKHLITATGQRVTLRCSPRSGDLSVYWYQQSLDQGLQFLIQYYNGEERAKGNILERFSAQQFPDLHSELNLSSLELGDSALYFCASSPGERRFTDTQYFGPGTRLTVL.

Relative to its sample, this clonotype is medium-sized. V and J are TRBV24-1 and TRBJ2-3; 10 bases fit TRBD1. CDR3 length: 16 amino acids. Per the germline V gene, CDR1 is KGHDR and CDR2 is SFDVKD. The V and J ends lost 2 bases and 1 base, in that order; junction bases with no gene match: 2. The CDR3 bases are TGTGCCACCAGTGATTCCGGGACAGGGGGCACAGATACGCAGTATTTT. Its translation is CATSDSGTGGTDTQYF.

The chain is built from TRBV5-6 and TRBJ2-1; 9 bases match TRBD2. J was trimmed by 6 bases and V by 1 base; bases with no gene match: 5. The CDR3 has 15 amino acids. Looked up from germline, CDR1 is SGHDT and CDR2 is YYEEEE. CDR3 residues: CASSLRRTSANEQFF. CDR3 bases: TGTGCCAGCAGCTTGAGAAGGACTAGCGCCAATGAGCAGTTCTTC.

This clonotype has ten or more counts. The J gene is TRBJ1-4, the V gene TRBV28, with TRBD1 as a possible D gene (6 bases). Germline CDR1 and CDR2: MDHEN and SYDVKM. The V end lost 10 bases, the J end lost 8 bases, and 32 bases lay between the germline ends. The CDR3 contains 18 residues. CDR3 in amino acids: CATKPLQGKPNFREKLFF. CDR3 coding DNA: TGTGCCACCAAGCCCCTACAGGGAAAGCCTAATTTTAGGGAAAAACTGTTTTTT.

This clonotype was picked up many times. The DNA for the CDR3 is TGCAGTGCTAGAGCCTTTAGCGGGGGGTACAATGAGCAGTTCTTC. This translates into CSARAFSGGYNEQFF. This chain joins TRBV20-1 and TRBJ2-1; 10 bases match TRBD2. Germline trimming cut 1 base from V and 4 bases from J; bases unmatched to any gene: 4. This CDR3 spans 15 amino acids. Per germline, CDR1 DFQATT and CDR2 SNEGSKA (reference sequence).

Note on this clonotype: Possible read error: a much larger clone is one base away. CDR3 sequence: CASSAHGQALRSLHF. CDR3 in DNA: TGTGCCAGCAGTGCCCATGGACAAGCCCTGCGATCCCTCCACTTT. This sequence joins TRBV6-1 and TRBJ1-6, with D maybe TRBD1 (5 bases). CDR1 and CDR2 from the germline V gene are MNHNS and SASEGT. The CDR3 is made up of 15 amino acids. Trimming removed 4 bases at V and 14 bases at J, with 21 bases between.

This clonotype is medium-sized. The CDR3 is CASSRDSTANEKLFF. CDR3 nucleotide sequence: TGTGCCAGCAGCCGGGACTCGACGGCTAATGAAAAACTGTTTTTT. This chain links TRBV7-2 with TRBJ1-4, with TRBD1 as a possible D gene (5 bases). V lost 5 bases and J 3 bases, leaving 13 bases between the germline ends. Germline V gives CDR1 SGHTA, CDR2 FQGNSA. The CDR3 totals 15 residues.

This clonotype was seen only once. No conserved phenylalanine or tryptophan is present at the end of the CDR3, so a read error is the likely explanation. V gene TRBV30 combines with J gene TRBJ2-2; D unresolved. This CDR3 region has 13 residues. Trimming took off 4 bases at V and 3 bases at J, with 9 bases between the two ends. Germline CDR1 reads GTSNPN; CDR2 reads SVGIG (reference sequence). CDR3 sequence reads: CAWTRIDTGELFS. CDR3 nucleotide sequence: TGTGCCTGGACCAGGATAGACACCGGGGAGCTGTTTTCT.

This clonotype was picked up a small number of times. V is TRBV28 and J is TRBJ2-7, with a possible D match to TRBD1 (5 bases). CDR3 length: 15 amino acids. The V and J ends lost 1 base and 2 bases respectively, with 12 bases between them. Germline assignment: CDR1 MDHEN and CDR2 SYDVKM. CDR3 residues: CASSLSVGPTYEQYF. The CDR3, as DNA: TGTGCCAGCAGTTTATCGGTGGGGCCTACCTACGAGCAGTACTTC.

This clonotype rates as medium-sized. V is TRBV29-1 and J is TRBJ1-1, with a weak D call TRBD1 (6 bases). The germline V and J ends were trimmed by 3 bases and 4 bases, with 15 bases remaining between them. The germline V gene has CDR1 SQVTM and CDR2 ANQGSEA. CDR3 length: 14 residues. CDR3 DNA sequence: TGCAGCGTTGACCCAAGGGGGGATCTCACTGAAGCTTTCTTT. Translating gives CSVDPRGDLTEAFF.

This clonotype has a count of ten or more. The J gene is TRBJ2-3, the V gene TRBV13; possibly TRBD1 for D (5 bases). V was shortened by 1 base and J by 4 bases, with 9 bases between the two germline ends. The CDR3 sequence is 14 residues long. Germline assignment: CDR1 PRHDT and CDR2 FYEKMQ (reference sequence). The CDR3 bases are TGTGCCAGCAGCTTAGACCTGGGGCCAGATACGCAGTATTTT. Protein: CASSLDLGPDTQYF.

This clonotype was picked up many times. The CDR3 nucleotides read TGTGCCAGCAGTTCCTCCCGGGTCCAAGAGACCCAGTACTTC. Amino acids: CASSSSRVQETQYF. The rearrangement links TRBV27 to TRBJ2-5; D gene unclear. From germline, CDR1 is MNHEY and CDR2 SMNVEV (reference sequence). This CDR3 spans 14 amino acids. The V end was cut by 4 bases, the J end by 1 base, with 10 bases between.

Of note for this clonotype: At one end the junction does not follow the germline gene, possibly because of a read error. The chain combines TRBV12-5 with TRBJ2-1, with D hard to call. CDR3 length equals 16 residues. In germline, CDR1 is LGHNT, CDR2 FRNRAP. The CDR3 nucleotides read TGTGATAGTGGTTTGGGAAGAGAGTATATAGGCAATGAGCAGTTCTTC. Its translation: CDSGLGREYIGNEQFF.